This TCR beta chain was documented in a study of cytomegalovirus exposure and HLA in healthy donors (dated 2017 in TCRdb). With respect to the entire study: An earlier analysis of several hundred of the donors reported 276 Gb of sequence data and 95 million to 120 million unique TCR beta sequences obtained from about 179 million T cells. Approximately 330 gigabases of sequencing data and 70 million to 95 million unique TCR sequences made up an early release that covered over 550 HLA-typed donors. Of the roughly 400 genotyped donors, approximately 81% were placed in the genetic ancestry cluster associated with self-reported Caucasian donors. The study aimed to test whether signatures of past pathogen exposure could be identified by cataloging public T cell receptors. The T cell repertoires of several hundred subjects were profiled by immunosequencing and related to cytomegalovirus serostatus. Besides the first cohort of under 700 subjects, a separate validation cohort made up of about 120 different subjects was used. To predict cytomegalovirus infection status, the study combined high-throughput TCR immunosequencing, statistical association of individual TCRs with disease status, and machine learning. A later analysis re-examined previously published TCR beta repertoires from about 700 donors and added high-resolution HLA genotyping to investigate patterns of TCR occurrence. In the later analysis, no new phenotypic data were used to find candidate immune exposures; instead, reliance was placed on TCR beta sequences and their occurrence across donors. An earlier analysis of several hundred of the donors used high-throughput TCR beta sequencing to judge whether each TCR beta V gene segment behaved as functional or pseudogenic. Donor age, sex, ethnicity and CMV serostatus were compiled together with the repertoire data. Genome-wide SNP genotypes for about 60% of the 666 donors were used in a later genetic analysis, which treated that subset as a discovery cohort. All discovery cohort repertoires had been generated on a single sequencing platform. Class I and class II HLA loci were covered by the typing at four-digit resolution. Typing coverage differed by locus: A, B, C, DRB1 and DQB1 were typed in about 629-640 donors, DQA1 in around 500, DPA1 in over 600, and DPB1 in 400 to 480. About 5 DR-DQ haplotypes were handled as single units for association and clustering, since linkage in the cohort was strong. On average, roughly 240,000 unique TCR beta nucleotide sequences were sequenced per donor among about 400 genotyped donors of the cohort, with about 17% of those sequences being non-productive.

Overall study outcomes, separate from this receptor: In an earlier analysis of over 550 of the donors, most TCR beta V segments were observed in productive rearrangements about 87% or about 30% of the time, broadly matching IMGT annotations. Immune exposure information for the cohort was limited to CMV serostatus. A later analysis found that TCR association rates varied across HLA loci, with DRB1 alleles showing the most associated TCRs and HLA-C alleles the fewest. This cohort had only TCR beta chains sequenced, and the lack of alpha or paired-chain data limited which features could be detected. In a later analysis, HLA-associated TCR beta chains were found to be more clonally expanded and to have lower generation probabilities than equally common non-associated chains. A group of highly shared sequence variants was considered likely to be a technical artifact of the sequencing pipeline. In a later analysis, most CMV-associated TCR beta chains were found to appear HLA-restricted, with HLA associations seemingly driven largely by CMV exposure. Around 16 rarely observed V segments, including chromosome 9 orphons, were excluded from the earlier analysis of a few hundred of the donors because counts were too low. Roughly uniform sequencing depth across donors was assumed in presence/absence analyses, although this assumption may not hold. Because HLA typing was unavailable for some donors at each locus, only the typed subset was used in association tests. Correlated functional status among segregating V segments might be attributable to linkage disequilibrium, but an unknown experimental factor could not be ruled out. Specific HLA alleles were associated with 15,000 to 20,000 TCR beta sequences at a false discovery rate of 0.05 in a later analysis. A later analysis reported that several top co-occurrence clusters appeared linked to parvovirus B19, influenza, CMV and Epstein-Barr virus. A further reported finding was that TCR beta sequences accurately predicted the HLA-A and HLA-B alleles for most subjects in the first cohort. In vitro tests confirmed that a few of the cytomegalovirus-associated TCR beta chains recognize cytomegalovirus antigens. Some IMGT-functional V segments, including TRBV6-2 and TRBV6-3, could not be distinguished by the 87-base-pair reads and were therefore excluded. A later genetic analysis reported fewer N-insertions in productive TCRs among donors in an Asian-associated ancestry cluster than the roughly 700-donor mean. Across donors, most TCR sequences were observed very rarely, whereas some public TCRs were present in many individuals. In both the original and validation cohorts, the classifier was reported to diagnose cytomegalovirus status with high specificity and sensitivity. Strong co-occurrence of HLA alleles, especially DR and DQ, made assigning TCR associations to individual alleles difficult. A later genetic analysis associated a missense DCLRE1C variant with V-gene and J-gene trimming of TCR beta chains, and an independent cohort replicated the association. According to the authors, the approach could potentially be generalized to other disease states and immunological phenotypes. The study listed 164 TCR beta chains as associated with cytomegalovirus.

Taken from the germline V gene, the CDR1 and CDR2 loops are SGHRS and YFSETQ. The CDR3 contains 16 residues, cysteine and phenylalanine counted. The kept DNA is CDR3 alone, 48 bases in frame from the first base. Note on this clone: Its antigen specificity is not known. One junction end disagrees with the germline gene, perhaps due to a read error.

The cohort was made up of approximately 670 healthy bone marrow donors. At the time of sampling, every cohort member was nominally healthy, though immune exposures that went unrecorded were likely present. The donor tested CMV seronegative and was one of the 352 seronegative cohort members. A peripheral blood sample was collected from each donor, and TCR beta sequencing was performed on peripheral blood mononuclear cells. The Qiagen DNeasy Blood Extraction Kit was used to extract genomic DNA from the blood cell samples. Library generation was performed with the immunoSEQ multiplex PCR assay. For the multiplex PCR, a mixture combining 60 forward primers for TCR Vbeta segments and 13 reverse primers for TCR Jbeta segments was used. The CDR3 region of rearranged TCR beta genes was amplified from genomic DNA with a multiplex PCR assay. Amplified TCR beta libraries were sequenced as 87-base-pair reads on the Illumina HiSeq System. In the original analysis: A later analysis tallied around 82 million unique TCR beta chains across the 650 to 750 repertoires, and approximately 9.9 million of those chains were shared by two or more donors. Raw reads were error-corrected and collapsed into unique sequences by a nearest-neighbor algorithm in which closely related sequences were merged to remove PCR and sequencing errors. Alignment of CDR3 sequences to IMGT reference sequences was used to assign V, D and J gene segments. For a sequence to be retained, a match of at least six nucleotides was required to both a V gene segment and a J gene segment. A rearrangement counted as productive if the CDR3 had no stop codons and remained in frame with V and J, and every other rearrangement counted as non-productive. CDR3 was defined by IMGT convention, running from the second conserved V-encoded cysteine to the conserved J-encoded phenylalanine. In an earlier analysis of approximately 590 of the donors, sequences lacking an unambiguous match to a single V gene segment were excluded. An earlier analysis of 587 of the donors called V segments functional above 56.7% productive rearrangements and segregating when the between-donor standard deviation exceeded 5%. A statistical classification framework was built for diagnosing cytomegalovirus status from the catalog of TCR beta chain sequences. A later analysis assigned V and J genes by comparing TCR nucleotide sequences with IMGT/GENE-DB human TR gene sequences. In a later analysis, CDR3 sequences and most-parsimonious VDJ recombination scenarios were assigned using the TCRdist pipeline. In a later analysis, each TCR beta chain was defined by its CDR3 amino acid sequence together with its V-gene family, and reads lacking a unique V-gene family were excluded. A later analysis removed over 500 highly shared, low-generation-probability nucleotide sequences to deal with suspected cross-contamination and a sequencing artifact. In a later analysis, a clonal expansion index was calculated for each public chain from normalized within-repertoire ranks of inferred template counts. A later analysis computed generation probabilities with a VDJ recombination model fitted to out-of-frame rearrangements, and checked the results against IGoR. A later analysis scored TCR-TCR, TCR-HLA and TCR-CMV co-occurrence with hypergeometric tests, applying a repertoire-size bias correction to TCR pairs. In a later analysis, false discovery rates were estimated by permuting HLA or CMV assignments 20 times. In a later analysis, co-occurring TCRs were grouped using DBSCAN, and TCRdist sequence similarity was added for clustering within HLA-allele-positive subsets. For co-occurrence clustering, repertoires with fewer than 30,000 or more than 120,000 public chains were excluded, along with four or five repertoires with anomalous nucleotide sharing. TCRdb limited this immuneACCESS table to in-frame rearrangements with V and J called. A share of clones is missing; checked studies link under half to unresolved V genes, and the rest is unexplained. V and J calls and clone size follow that table, whereas D and trimming were derived from the DNA. This sample's table carries 55,000 to 75,000 clones. The ten top clones hold almost 4% of the sample.

Sequencing used PBMCs. The source of this sequence is a male donor in good health and CMV-seronegative. This receptor chain uses TRBV5-1 and TRBJ2-1, and TRBD1 aligns with 12 junction nucleotides. Read as DNA, the sequence is TGCGCCAGCAGCCCAGGGACAGGGGGCTCCGACAATGAGCAGTTCTTC. The translation is CASSPGTGGSDNEQFF.